This T cell receptor (beta chain) was observed in a study of blood T cell repertoires in COVID-19. The protocol was immunoSEQ multiplex PCR, while the TCRdb copy is restricted to in-frame clones and leaves out a portion. The data hold under 150,000 clones, with roughly 90% observed a single time. The germline V gene encodes CDR1 ENHRY and CDR2 SYGVKD. The CDR3 length is 13 residues. Trimming removed 8 bases from V and 2 bases from J; junction bases left unmatched: 3. The sample comprised PBMCs or T cells enriched from blood (not recorded which). This chain links TRBV10-3 with TRBJ2-7; the match to TRBD2 covers 10 bases. This sequence was found in a woman aged 25 to 39 with acute COVID-19. In nucleotides, the CDR3 is TGTGCCATCGGGACTAGCGATACCTACGAGCAGTACTTC. Translation: CAIGTSDTYEQYF.